This T cell receptor beta chain stems from a study of T cell responses to AZD1222 COVID-19 vaccine. The study's findings and limits: Targeting of unmutated variant regions was reportedly seen in nearly half of spike-specific TCRs.

Here immunoSEQ multiplex PCR was the method, and the copy in TCRdb shows in-frame clones only, minus some. This repertoire shows 55,000 to 70,000 clones, 80% found once; its top ten account for roughly 12%. The CDR3 extends over 16 amino acids. Looked up from germline, CDR1 is LNHNV and CDR2 is YYDKDF (reference sequence). The V segment lost 3 bases and the J segment 3 bases; nucleotides outside the gene matches: 6. This clone showed up just once. Its antigen is not known. The specimen was peripheral blood, collected on day 0 of AZD1222 vaccination. The gene calls are TRBV15 and TRBJ1-4; 8 bases fit TRBD1. The receptor's source is an adult in good health. CDR3 region: CATSRTQGGANEKLFF. CDR3 nucleotides: TGTGCCACCAGCAGGACACAGGGGGGAGCTAATGAAAAACTGTTTTTT. Full variable domain (rest looked up from reference TRBV15 and TRBJ1-4): DAMVIQNPRYQVTQFGKPVTLSCSQTLNHNVMYWYQQKSSQAPKLLFHYYDKDFNNEADTPDNFQSRRPNTSFCFLDIRSPGLGDTAMYLCATSRTQGGANEKLFFGSGTQLSVL.